The 27 T cell receptor beta chains listed next were all sequenced from one sample in a study of blood T cells in healthy people across ages. A sample-barcoded 5' primer and a J-beta primer mix were used in a second PCR of roughly 7 to 11 cycles. From the 5' RACE reads, TCRdb called clonotypes with MiXCR, one entry per CDR3 protein. The data hold about 800,000 distinct CDR3 sequences, with approximately 25% observed a single time. This sample was shared with a second study, whose subject was T cells of mothers and their children.

Input material: blood. These receptors came from a boy aged 5 to 17 in good health.

The V call is TRBV7-2, the J call TRBJ2-4; possibly TRBD1 for D (6 bases). This CDR3 comprises 17 residues. Looked up from germline, CDR1 is SGHTA and CDR2 is FQGNSA. Trimming removed 4 bases from V and 0 bases from J, with 16 bases in between. The CDR3 reads CASSSPFGGLAKNIQYF. CDR3 in DNA: TGTGCCAGCAGCTCCCCCTTTGGGGGCCTAGCCAAAAACATTCAGTACTTC.

This clonotype was counted between two and nine times. Germline is not matched at one junction end, which may reflect a read error. The CDR3 sequence: CASSLKGTGLVDF. For the CDR3, the DNA is TGTGCCAGCAGTTTAAAGGGCACCGGATTGGTTGACTTT. The chain recombines TRBV12-3 or TRBV12-4 with TRBJ1-1; D is unclear. The CDR3 length is 13 residues.

J is TRBJ2-5 and V is TRBV12-3 or TRBV12-4; the D gene is possibly TRBD1 (6 bases). Trimming removed 3 bases from V and 3 bases from J, with 11 bases in between. This CDR3 has 14 amino acids. The CDR3 region has the DNA TGTGCCAGCAGTTTTGGGACACCTAAAGAGACCCAGTACTTC. Protein: CASSFGTPKETQYF.

This clonotype was counted once. V usage is TRBV20-1 and J usage is TRBJ1-5; D uncertain. Trimming shortened V by 3 bases and J by 3 bases, and 9 bases separated the two germline ends. Germline V gene sequence: CDR1 DFQATT, CDR2 SNEGSKA (reference sequence). This CDR3 comprises 13 residues. The CDR3 is CSARVDTNQPQHF. In DNA form, the CDR3 reads TGCAGTGCTAGGGTTGACACCAATCAGCCCCAGCATTTT.

The V and J genes are TRBV12-3 or TRBV12-4 and TRBJ1-2; TRBD1 is a possible D gene (5 bases). The V gene lost 3 bases and the J gene lost 6 bases, with 11 bases spanning the gap. There are 13 residues in the CDR3. CDR3 protein: CASSFQGSNGYTF. CDR3 DNA sequence: TGTGCCAGCAGTTTCCAGGGAAGTAATGGCTACACCTTC.

DNA for the CDR3: TGTGCCAGCAGTTTATACGCTCAGACAGGGGTCGTTTACGAGCAGTACTTC. It is translated as CASSLYAQTGVVYEQYF. V usage is TRBV28 and J usage is TRBJ2-5; TRBD1 aligns across 8 bases. The DNA end is more similar to TRBJ2-7, so the J call may be wrong. This CDR3 is 17 amino acids long. Germline V gene sequence: CDR1 MDHEN, CDR2 SYDVKM.

This chain joins TRBV20-1 and TRBJ2-1; 8 bases line up with TRBD2. The length of the CDR3 is 15 residues. Trimming at V came to 1 base and at J to 2 bases, leaving 4 bases not matched to a gene. The germline gives CDR1 DFQATT, CDR2 SNEGSKA (reference sequence). The CDR3 nucleotides are TGCAGTGCTAGAGGGGAAGCGGGAGCCTACAATGAGCAGTTCTTC. Translation gives CSARGEAGAYNEQFF.

The rearrangement uses TRBV7-2 and TRBJ2-3; 9 bases agree with TRBD2. Germline V lookup: CDR1 SGHTA, CDR2 FQGNSA. The CDR3 extends over 18 amino acids. V was clipped by 2 bases and J by 2 bases; unmatched bases: 11. The CDR3 region has the DNA TGTGCCAGCAGCTTATCTAGGGGAGCGGGGGGACTCACAGATACGCAGTATTTT. As protein: CASSLSRGAGGLTDTQYF.

The rearrangement uses TRBV24-1 and TRBJ2-7; 9 bases are shared with TRBD2. This CDR3 spans 13 amino acids. The germline V gene encodes CDR1 KGHDR and CDR2 SFDVKD. V was clipped by 9 bases and J by 2 bases; unmatched bases: 4. The chain's CDR3 is CATGASGAYEQYF. The CDR3 coding sequence is TGTGCCACCGGGGCTAGCGGGGCCTACGAGCAGTACTTC.

The chain has TRBV6-5 and TRBJ1-2; 10 nucleotides match TRBD1. CDR1 and CDR2 from the germline V gene are MNHEY and SVGAGI. V shed 6 bases, J shed 4 bases, and the junction held 8 bases outside the gene matches. CDR3 length: 15 residues. The CDR3 bases are TGTGCCAGCAGGACAGGGGGCGGCCGACTCTATGGCTACACCTTC. This gives the protein CASRTGGGRLYGYTF.

This clonotype was seen only a few times. The genes are TRBV7-3 and TRBJ2-5; possible D gene TRBD1, 6 bases. The CDR3 consists of 14 residues. The germline V gene has CDR1 SGHTA and CDR2 FQGTGA. Between the trimmed V and J ends, which lost 1 base and 4 bases, there was a span of 10 bases. The DNA of the CDR3 is TGTGCCAGCAGCTTAATGGGGGCTTCAGAGACCCAGTACTTC. This sequence encodes CASSLMGASETQYF. Based on the CDR3 plus reference TRBV7-3 and TRBJ2-5, the full variable domain is GAGVSQTPSNKVTEKGKYVELRCDPISGHTALYWYRQSLGQGPEFLIYFQGTGAADDSGLPNDRFFAVRPEGSVSTLKIQRTERGDSAVYLCASSLMGASETQYFGPGTRLLVL.

This clonotype was seen a few times. The chain carries TRBV11-2 and TRBJ1-4; 7 nucleotides align to TRBD1. The CDR3 length is 15 residues. Trimming cost V 5 bases and J 7 bases; bases outside gene matches: 10. The germline V gene has CDR1 SGHAT and CDR2 FQNNGV. CDR3 protein: CASSPVRGDGEKLFF. CDR3 bases: TGTGCCAGCAGCCCGGTCAGGGGGGATGGTGAAAAACTGTTTTTT.

The chain carries TRBV6-2 or TRBV6-3 and TRBJ1-2; a weak D match, TRBD1 (5 bases). The CDR3 has 14 residues. The V gene's germline CDR1 is MNHEY and CDR2 SVGEGT. Trimming took 5 bases from V and 5 from J, leaving 15 bases between them. The CDR3 DNA sequence: TGTGCCAGCAGTGTTTCCGGGACGTTTTATGGCTACACCTTC. This translates into CASSVSGTFYGYTF.

The J gene is TRBJ2-5, the V gene TRBV30; 8 nucleotides agree with TRBD2. Germline trimming cut 4 bases from V and 0 bases from J; bases unmatched to any gene: 4. The CDR3 is 14 residues long. The germline V gene has CDR1 GTSNPN and CDR2 SVGIG (reference sequence). CDR3 DNA sequence: TGTGCCTGGACGGGAGCGGGGGACCAAGAGACCCAGTACTTC. Its translation: CAWTGAGDQETQYF. The full variable domain, completed using reference TRBV30 and TRBJ2-5, is SQTIHQWPATLVQPVGSPLSLECTVEGTSNPNLYWYRQAAGRGLQLLFYSVGIGQISSEVPQNLSASRPQDRQFILSSKKLLLSDSGFYLCAWTGAGDQETQYFGPGTRLLVL.

Here the CDR3 reads CATSRDVSGSYNEQFF. The CDR3 region has the DNA TGTGCCACCAGCAGAGATGTTAGCGGCTCCTACAATGAGCAGTTCTTC. This rearrangement joins TRBV15 to TRBJ2-1; D possibly corresponds to TRBD2 (6 bases). Germline loops: CDR1 LNHNV, CDR2 YYDKDF (reference sequence). CDR3 length: 16 residues. Trimming removed 0 bases from V and 0 bases from J, with 9 bases in between.

This sequence joins TRBV10-3 and TRBJ2-1; 9 positions match TRBD2. V lost 3 bases to trimming and J lost 8 bases; unmatched junction nucleotides: 14. CDR1 ENHRY and CDR2 SYGVKD come from the germline V gene. There are 17 residues in the CDR3. The CDR3, as DNA: TGTGCCATCAGTGAATCGGCGGGAGGGCTAACGCTCCATGAGCAGTTCTTC. The encoded protein is CAISESAGGLTLHEQFF.

The V call is TRBV24-1, the J call TRBJ2-1; D is ambiguous. V was clipped by 7 bases and J by 1 base, with 7 bases between them. The germline V gene has CDR1 KGHDR and CDR2 SFDVKD. The CDR3 has 13 residues. The CDR3 DNA is TGTGCCACCAGGGCCGATTCCTACAATGAGCAGTTCTTC. This sequence encodes CATRADSYNEQFF.

In this sample, this clonotype turned up a few times. The rearrangement uses TRBV6-6 and TRBJ1-3, with D perhaps matching TRBD1 (6 bases). V lost 6 bases and J 2 bases, leaving 14 bases between the germline ends. CDR1 is MNHNY and CDR2 is SVGAGI in the germline V gene (reference sequence). The CDR3 covers 15 residues. The CDR3 is CASSPANRAGNTIYF. The CDR3 DNA sequence: TGTGCCAGCAGCCCTGCTAACAGGGCTGGAAACACCATATATTTT.

This clonotype was seen many times. The rearrangement joins TRBV4-3 to TRBJ2-1; D perhaps matches TRBD2 (6 bases). V was cut by 0 bases and J by 6 bases, with 12 bases left in between. The CDR3 is 15 amino acids. The germline V gene has CDR1 LGHNA and CDR2 YSLEER. The CDR3 DNA reads as TGCGCCAGCAGCCAAGAGGATGGAGGGGCCAATGAGCAGTTCTTC. Amino acids: CASSQEDGGANEQFF.

This clonotype was observed a handful of times. The V call is TRBV5-1, the J call TRBJ1-6, with D perhaps TRBD1 (6 bases). Trimming stripped 6 bases from V and 6 bases from J, with 16 bases between. This CDR3 has 15 amino acids. CDR1 and CDR2 (germline): SGHRS, YFSETQ. This chain's CDR3 is CASTAEGRGNSPLHF. The CDR3 region has the DNA TGCGCCAGCACCGCCGAGGGCAGGGGTAATTCACCCCTCCACTTT.

This clonotype was seen only a few times. V is TRBV7-2 and J is TRBJ1-2; 7 bases fit TRBD1. V was pared by 2 bases and J by 0 bases, with 3 bases of the junction left unmatched. The CDR3 spans 15 residues. From germline, CDR1 is SGHTA and CDR2 FQGNSA. CDR3 region: CASSLSGQTNYGYTF. Here the CDR3 DNA reads TGTGCCAGCAGCTTATCGGGACAGACTAACTATGGCTACACCTTC. Drawing the rest from reference TRBV7-2 and TRBJ1-2, the complete variable domain is GAGVSQSPSNKVTEKGKDVELRCDPISGHTALYWYRQSLGQGLEFLIYFQGNSAPDKSGLPSDRFSAERTGGSVSTLTIQRTQQEDSAVYLCASSLSGQTNYGYTFGSGTRLTVV.

This clonotype was found many times. J is TRBJ2-3 and V is TRBV5-1, with 9 bases lining up with TRBD1. V dropped 0 bases and J dropped 6; count of bases not matched to a gene: 5. This CDR3 is 15 amino acids long. Germline V gives CDR1 SGHRS, CDR2 YFSETQ. The CDR3 DNA reads as TGCGCCAGCAGCTTGGAGGGGGACAGGGAGGATACGCAGTATTTT. It specifies CASSLEGDREDTQYF.

There are a few counts of this clonotype. The chain carries TRBV6-1 and TRBJ2-5; TRBD2 is a possible D gene (5 bases). The end of the DNA is better explained by TRBJ2-7, so the J call may be wrong. The CDR3 is 14 residues long. The germline V gene encodes CDR1 MNHNS and CDR2 SASEGT. The CDR3 nucleotides read TGTGCCAGCAGGAGGGATTTAGGACTGTACGAGCAGTACTTC. The encoded protein is CASRRDLGLYEQYF.

This chain joins TRBV5-1 and TRBJ2-1, with D tentatively TRBD2 (5 bases). This CDR3 spans 14 amino acids. Germline assignment: CDR1 SGHRS and CDR2 YFSETQ. V was pared by 2 bases and J by 9 bases, with 15 bases between. DNA of the CDR3: TGCGCCAGCAGCTTTTTTAGCGCCGGCACTGAGCAGTTCTTC. Protein sequence: CASSFFSAGTEQFF.

This clonotype was counted a few times. One junction end does not reproduce the germline sequence, and a read error may be involved. The V gene is TRBV28, the J gene TRBJ2-6; D is perhaps TRBD2 (5 bases). Germline V gives CDR1 MDHEN, CDR2 SYDVKM. The length of the CDR3 is 17 residues. CDR3 sequence (DNA): TGTGCCAGCACTTTAGGGCCTGCGGGCTCTGGGGCCAACGTCCTGACTTTC. This gives the protein CASTLGPAGSGANVLTF.

V and J are TRBV4-1 and TRBJ2-7, with a tentative D call TRBD2 (6 bases). Germline V gene lookup returns CDR1 MGHRA and CDR2 YSYEKL. The CDR3 is 14 residues long. Trimming stripped 1 base from V and 5 bases from J, with 12 bases between. CDR3 coding DNA: TGCGCCAGCAGCCAAGTTCTAGCGCTCGACGAGCAGTACTTC. Its translation: CASSQVLALDEQYF.

This chain links TRBV7-8 with TRBJ1-4; D call uncertain. In germline, CDR1 is SGHVS, CDR2 FQNEAQ. Deletions cut 7 bases from V and 2 bases from J, with 14 bases between. The CDR3 is 15 amino acids. The CDR3 nucleotides are TGTGCCAGCATCCCAAGAGTGGGCACTAATGAAAAACTGTTTTTT. It encodes CASIPRVGTNEKLFF.